The 30 T cell receptor beta chains presented below share a single source sample, sequenced in a study of shared clonotypes between healthy human individuals. CD45RO-negative cells were positively selected for CCR7, leaving out terminally differentiated effector memory CD45RA+ cells. Clones were read by immunoSEQ multiplex PCR, and TCRdb kept only the in-frame ones, dropping some. The table has 750,000 to 1,000,000 clones, 80% to 95% seen once; the top ten hold nearly 25%. Sequenced input: naive CD8+ T cells sorted from blood. The source is a man aged 30-40 years in good health.

There are a few counts of this clone. The rearrangement uses TRBV2 and TRBJ2-5; 8 bases are shared with TRBD1. Germline lookup yields CDR1 SNHLY and CDR2 FYNNEI. Trimming took 0 bases from V and 4 from J; bases not matched to a gene: 4. This CDR3 is 15 amino acids long. CDR3 protein: CASSEAGQARETQYF. The CDR3 DNA reads as TGTGCCAGCAGTGAAGCGGGACAGGCAAGAGAGACCCAGTACTTC.

This chain connects TRBV10-2 to TRBJ2-3, with no clear D. Germline CDR1 WSHSY, CDR2 SAAADI. The V gene lost 2 bases and the J gene lost 6 bases, with 0 bases spanning the gap. This CDR3 spans 10 amino acids. The DNA for the CDR3 is TGCGCCAGCAGTGAGGATACGCAGTATTTT. This sequence encodes CASSEDTQYF.

In its sample, this clone was seen a few times. The chain carries TRBV18 and TRBJ2-6; 7 bases map to TRBD1. CDR3 length: 18 residues. The V gene's germline CDR1 is KGHSH and CDR2 LQKENI. The V gene end was trimmed by 3 bases and the J gene end by 0 bases; junction bases not matched to a gene: 8. CDR3 in amino acids: CASSPLAGGDSGANVLTF. The CDR3, as DNA: TGTGCCAGCTCACCGTTAGCAGGGGGAGACTCTGGGGCCAACGTCCTGACTTTC.

The rearrangement joins TRBV9 to TRBJ2-6; the D gene is possibly TRBD1 (6 bases). V was shortened by 3 bases and J by 0 bases, with 7 bases between the two germline ends. The germline gives CDR1 SGDLS, CDR2 YYNGEE. The CDR3 length is 15 residues. In DNA form, the CDR3 reads TGTGCCAGCAGCGCGACAGGCTCTGGGGCCAACGTCCTGACTTTC. This codes for CASSATGSGANVLTF.

The genes are TRBV5-1 and TRBJ2-7, with D uncertain. Germline loops: CDR1 SGHRS, CDR2 YFSETQ. The CDR3 is 15 residues long. Trimming removed 1 base at V and 0 bases at J, with 11 bases between. This CDR3 is CASSLFGGVSYEQYF. The CDR3 coding sequence is TGCGCCAGCAGCTTGTTTGGCGGCGTCTCCTACGAGCAGTACTTC.

The rearrangement links TRBV19 to TRBJ1-5, with a weak D call TRBD1 (5 bases). The ends were cut back, 6 bases at V and 0 bases at J, with 24 bases in the middle. Germline loops: CDR1 LNHDA, CDR2 SQIVND (reference sequence). The CDR3 is made up of 19 amino acids. As DNA, the CDR3 is TGTGCCAGTAGCCACAGTATAGGGGCAGGGTCCTATAGCAATCAGCCCCAGCATTTT. Amino acids: CASSHSIGAGSYSNQPQHF.

The chain is built from TRBV15 and TRBJ2-2, with unresolved D. The V gene's germline CDR1 is LNHNV and CDR2 YYDKDF (reference sequence). Trimming took 0 bases from V and 3 from J, leaving 17 bases between them. This CDR3 is 18 amino acids long. The CDR3 reads CATSREGLGRTYTGELFF. The CDR3 nucleotides are TGTGCCACCAGCAGAGAGGGTTTAGGCAGAACTTACACCGGGGAGCTGTTTTTT.

Only one count was recorded for this clone. The chain joins TRBV7-2 to TRBJ2-1; TRBD2 agrees at 8 bases. Germline V CDR1 and CDR2: SGHTA, FQGNSA. The CDR3 covers 15 residues. The J segment lost 5 bases and the V segment lost 5 bases, leaving 8 bases of the junction unmatched. DNA for the CDR3: TGTGCCAGCAGCCCCAGCGGGAGCACCCACAATGAGCAGTTCTTC. As protein: CASSPSGSTHNEQFF.

Details on this clone: The same CDR3 is also encoded by other DNA sequences in this sample. The chain uses TRBV4-3 and TRBJ2-7; D may be TRBD1 (6 bases). Trimming stripped 0 bases from V and 4 bases from J, with 10 bases between. CDR1 is LGHNA, CDR2 YSLEER, per germline. The CDR3 is 14 amino acids. The CDR3 sequence: CASSQDRGGYEQYF. In nucleotides, the CDR3 is TGCGCCAGCAGCCAAGACAGGGGCGGGTACGAGCAGTACTTC.

This clone was recorded once. The chain is built from TRBV5-4 and TRBJ2-5, with D uncertain. The V end lost 1 base, the J end lost 4 bases, and 8 bases lay between the germline ends. This CDR3 has 13 amino acids. Per the germline V gene, CDR1 is SGHNT and CDR2 is YYREEE (reference sequence). As DNA, the CDR3 is TGTGCCAGCAGCTTGAGGGTCGGAGAGACCCAGTACTTC. Translation: CASSLRVGETQYF.

This chain connects TRBV5-8 to TRBJ1-2; TRBD1 matches 9 bases. V trimming: 4 bases; J trimming: 3 bases; junction bases outside the gene matches: 7. The CDR3 is 15 amino acids. Germline CDR1 reads SGHTS; CDR2 reads YDEGEE. DNA for the CDR3: TGTGCCAGCAGCCTGGGGACAGGGAGGGACTATGGCTACACCTTC. Translation: CASSLGTGRDYGYTF. Complete variable domain (other parts from reference TRBV5-8 and TRBJ1-2): EAGVTQSPTHLIKTRGQQATLRCSPISGHTSVYWYQQALGLGLQFLLWYDEGEERNRGNFPPRFSGRQFPNYSSELNVNALELEDSALYLCASSLGTGRDYGYTFGSGTRLTVV.

This chain uses TRBV18 with TRBJ2-1; 8 bases map to TRBD2. CDR1 is KGHSH, CDR2 LQKENI, per germline. Trimming removed 5 bases from V and 6 bases from J; junction bases left unmatched: 6. This CDR3 contains 14 residues. CDR3 in DNA: TGTGCCAGCTCAGTGGCGGGAGGTGTCAATGAGCAGTTCTTC. It yields the protein CASSVAGGVNEQFF.

The chain uses TRBV6-1 and TRBJ2-7; a weak D match, TRBD1 (6 bases). V lost 1 base to trimming and J lost 3 bases, with 13 bases between them. CDR3 length: 15 residues. The V gene's germline CDR1 is MNHNS and CDR2 SASEGT. The CDR3 DNA sequence: TGTGCCAGCAGTGAAGAGGACAGTTGGATCTACGAGCAGTACTTC. It specifies CASSEEDSWIYEQYF.

The chain carries TRBV6-5 and TRBJ2-7, with TRBD1 matching 7 bases. The trim removed 2 bases at V and 3 bases at J, leaving 7 bases unmatched. This CDR3 has 15 amino acids. The germline CDR1 and CDR2 sequences are MNHEY and SVGAGI. The CDR3 bases are TGTGCCAGCAGTTACCAGGCAGGGGGTAACTACGAGCAGTACTTC. Its protein product is CASSYQAGGNYEQYF.

CDR3 nucleotide sequence: TGCGCCAGCAGCCCATCCTCGAGGACAGGTTATGGCTACACCTTC. Encoded protein: CASSPSSRTGYGYTF. The V and J genes are TRBV4-3 and TRBJ1-2, with 7 positions matching TRBD1. The CDR3 sequence is 15 residues long. Germline V gene sequence: CDR1 LGHNA, CDR2 YSLEER. The V segment lost 4 bases and the J segment 5 bases; nucleotides outside the gene matches: 10.

The genes are TRBV7-6 and TRBJ1-1, with D tentatively TRBD1 (5 bases). The V end lost 5 bases, the J end lost 7 bases, and 11 bases lay between the germline ends. There are 12 residues in the CDR3. Germline CDR1 reads SGHVS; CDR2 reads FNYEAQ. CDR3 residues: CASSPIGGEAFF. The CDR3 DNA is TGTGCCAGCAGCCCGATTGGGGGTGAAGCTTTCTTT.

This clone came up once. DNA for the CDR3: TGCGCCAGCAGCCAAGATCTTATTAGCGCGAACACCGGGGAGCTGTTTTTT. This gives the protein CASSQDLISANTGELFF. The chain joins TRBV4-3 to TRBJ2-2, with a possible D match to TRBD2 (5 bases). CDR1 and CDR2 from the germline V gene are LGHNA and YSLEER. Trimming left V 0 bases short and J 0 bases short, with 11 bases between. The CDR3 runs 17 residues.

This clone came up a few times. This chain links TRBV2 with TRBJ1-5, with D tentatively TRBD1 (6 bases). This CDR3 region has 13 residues. Germline V gene data show CDR1 as SNHLY and CDR2 as FYNNEI. Between the trimmed V and J ends, which lost 6 bases and 9 bases, there was a span of 15 bases. In DNA form, the CDR3 reads TGTGCCAGCAGGGGGGCTTACAGGCCGCCCCAGCATTTT. Translating gives CASRGAYRPPQHF.

Here the CDR3 DNA reads TGCGCCAGCAGCCAAGTTGGGCGGGCGGCCACTGAAGCTTTCTTT. Translated: CASSQVGRAATEAFF. The chain employs TRBV4-1 and TRBJ1-1; D remains ambiguous. The CDR3 sequence is 15 residues long. V was shortened by 1 base and J by 4 bases, with 13 bases between the two germline ends. Germline V gene lookup returns CDR1 MGHRA and CDR2 YSYEKL.

This chain uses TRBV9 with TRBJ1-3, with a tentative D call TRBD1 (5 bases). The CDR3 consists of 14 residues. Germline-derived CDR1 and CDR2 are SGDLS and YYNGEE. Trimming left V 2 bases short and J 2 bases short, with 8 bases between. DNA for the CDR3: TGTGCCAGCAGCGTCCAGGGAACTGGAAACACCATATATTTT. Encoded protein: CASSVQGTGNTIYF.

The CDR3 loop is CASSSRLEETQYF. In DNA, the CDR3 is TGTGCCAGCAGCTCTCGCTTGGAGGAGACCCAGTACTTC. The chain combines TRBV11-3 with TRBJ2-5; no firm D call. From germline, CDR1 is SGHNT and CDR2 YENEEA. The CDR3 is made up of 13 amino acids. Trimming cost V 4 bases and J 5 bases, with 11 bases left between them.

The rearrangement joins TRBV4-2 to TRBJ2-3; D not resolved. Deletions cut 4 bases from V and 1 base from J, with 12 bases between. CDR1 is LGHNA and CDR2 is YNFKEQ in the germline V gene. This CDR3 region has 15 residues. The CDR3 bases are TGTGCCAGCAGCCCCTACCGGGCAGGCACAGATACGCAGTATTTT. Translated, it gives CASSPYRAGTDTQYF.

The chain joins TRBV4-3 to TRBJ2-2; D unresolved. In germline, CDR1 is LGHNA, CDR2 YSLEER. The V gene lost 4 bases and the J gene lost 5 bases, with 14 bases spanning the gap. The CDR3 is 15 amino acids. CDR3 region: CASSPTQMETGELFF. CDR3 DNA: TGCGCCAGCAGCCCAACCCAAATGGAGACCGGGGAGCTGTTTTTT.

This chain connects TRBV27 to TRBJ2-4, with D possibly being TRBD2 (5 bases). Trimming shortened V by 4 bases and J by 10 bases, and 14 bases separated the two germline ends. This CDR3 has 13 amino acids. Germline V lookup: CDR1 MNHEY, CDR2 SMNVEV (reference sequence). DNA for the CDR3: TGTGCCAGCAGTTCCCGTACGGGGAATATTCAGTACTTC. Its translation is CASSSRTGNIQYF.

This sequence joins TRBV6-5 and TRBJ1-2; 7 nucleotides agree with TRBD1. With V trimmed by 0 bases and J by 3 bases, 7 bases remained unmatched. The CDR3 has 16 amino acids. Per germline, CDR1 MNHEY and CDR2 SVGAGI. The CDR3 loop is CASSYSTFGTDYGYTF. The CDR3 DNA follows: TGTGCCAGCAGTTACTCGACGTTCGGGACAGACTATGGCTACACCTTC.

The chain employs TRBV6-4 and TRBJ2-7, with D hard to call. Trimming removed 5 bases at V and 6 bases at J, with 32 bases between. The germline V gene encodes CDR1 MRHNA and CDR2 SNTAGT. The CDR3 has 19 amino acids. DNA of the CDR3: TGTGCCAGCAGTATTACCCTTTGGCGATGGGTCTCAGTTGTAGGCGAGCAGTACTTC. Its protein is CASSITLWRWVSVVGEQYF.

This clone appeared a single time. This chain uses TRBV7-9 with TRBJ2-2, with D possibly being TRBD2 (6 bases). This CDR3 has 17 amino acids. Germline V gene sequence: CDR1 SEHNR, CDR2 FQNEAQ (reference sequence). V dropped 5 bases and J dropped 4 bases, with 20 bases sitting between them. The CDR3 protein is CASSAPFGGGATGELFF. The CDR3 DNA reads as TGTGCCAGCAGCGCCCCATTTGGTGGAGGGGCCACCGGGGAGCTGTTTTTT.

The rearrangement uses TRBV7-2 and TRBJ2-1; 12 positions agree with TRBD2. The CDR3 runs 16 residues. V lost 4 bases, J lost 15 bases, and 16 bases stayed unmatched. Germline lookup yields CDR1 SGHTA and CDR2 FQGNSA. As DNA, the CDR3 is TGTGCCAGCAGCTCCCACGGAGGGAGACTAGCGGGAGAATGGTTCTTC. It specifies CASSSHGGRLAGEWFF. The complete variable domain, with remaining parts taken from reference TRBV7-2 and TRBJ2-1, reads GAGVSQSPSNKVTEKGKDVELRCDPISGHTALYWYRQSLGQGLEFLIYFQGNSAPDKSGLPSDRFSAERTGGSVSTLTIQRTQQEDSAVYLCASSSHGGRLAGEWFFGPGTRLTVL.

This chain connects TRBV2 to TRBJ1-2; unclear D gene. Germline V gene data show CDR1 as SNHLY and CDR2 as FYNNEI. The V and J ends lost 3 bases and 6 bases respectively, with 23 bases between them. The CDR3 has 17 amino acids. The CDR3 DNA is TGTGCCAGCAGTGAGAATGAATCACATCCGGGATTAGATGGCTACACCTTC. Residues: CASSENESHPGLDGYTF.

The rearrangement links TRBV7-9 to TRBJ2-3, with a weak D call TRBD2 (6 bases). Germline CDR1 is SEHNR and CDR2 is FQNEAQ (reference sequence). V was clipped by 5 bases and J by 4 bases, with 13 bases between them. The CDR3 length is 14 residues. The CDR3 spells CASSQTTGADTQYF. DNA for the CDR3: TGTGCCAGCAGCCAAACCACGGGAGCAGATACGCAGTATTTT.